The 13 T cell receptor beta chains in this list originate from one sample, sequenced in a study of naive and memory T cell subsets. Both TRBC1 and TRBC2 were covered by a beta constant-region primer of two equimolar oligonucleotides. TCRdb redid the calling of the UMI-ligation and nested PCR reads with MiXCR, one entry per CDR3 protein. The sample includes 150,000 or so distinct CDR3 sequences, approximately 15% of them seen just once. The sample comprised naive CD4+ T cells from blood. The receptor set was obtained from a human donor in good health.

With regard to this clonotype: Mismatch with germline at one junction end may stem from a read error. The V and J genes are TRBV5-6 and TRBJ2-3; 8 bases map to TRBD2. CDR1 and CDR2 (germline): SGHDT, YYEEEE. The CDR3 is made up of 16 amino acids. The CDR3 DNA sequence: TGTGCCAGCAACTTGGCTAGCGGGCCGAACACAGATACGCAGTATTTT. This translates into CASNLASGPNTDTQYF.

This clonotype was observed a few times. V and J are TRBV18 and TRBJ1-2; TRBD1 agrees at 7 bases. Losses at the gene ends were 4 bases for V and 4 bases for J; bases not matched to a gene: 3. CDR1 is KGHSH and CDR2 is LQKENI in the germline V gene. This CDR3 spans 13 amino acids. The CDR3 DNA sequence: TGTGCCAGCTCACAGGACAGGTCCTATGGCTACACCTTC. This translates into CASSQDRSYGYTF.

The rearrangement links TRBV12-3 or TRBV12-4 to TRBJ2-1; TRBD2 matches at 7 bases. Trimming took 3 bases from V and 6 from J; bases not matched to a gene: 8. The CDR3 contains 15 residues. CDR3 nucleotides: TGTGCCAGCAGTTTTTGGGTTGGGGAGGGCAATGAGCAGTTCTTC. Translating it yields CASSFWVGEGNEQFF.

V and J are TRBV7-8 and TRBJ1-5; the match to TRBD1 covers 8 bases. Unmatched junction bases numbered 6, after V lost 5 bases and J lost 9 bases. The CDR3 has 13 amino acids. Germline CDR1 reads SGHVS; CDR2 reads FQNEAQ. The CDR3 nucleotides read TGTGCCAGCAGCCCCGACAGGGGAGCGCCCCAGCATTTT. It encodes CASSPDRGAPQHF.

CDR3 DNA: TGCGCCAGCAGCCCGCCGGGAGGACAGGGCCGCGAGCAGTACTTC. Amino acid sequence: CASSPPGGQGREQYF. V gene TRBV5-1 combines with J gene TRBJ2-7, with D possibly matching TRBD1 (8 bases). The CDR3 loop spans 15 amino acids. Germline values: CDR1 SGHRS, CDR2 YFSETQ. The V and J ends lost 4 bases and 6 bases respectively, with 20 bases between them.

Only a few counts were recorded for this clonotype. This chain links TRBV5-1 with TRBJ2-7; D ambiguous. The CDR3 covers 12 residues. Trimming took 5 bases from V and 2 from J, leaving 8 bases between them. Germline V gene sequence: CDR1 SGHRS, CDR2 YFSETQ. The CDR3 DNA sequence: TGCGCCAGCAGTAGCAGAGCCTACGAGCAGTACTTC. Its protein is CASSSRAYEQYF.

This clonotype appeared many times. The chain uses TRBV12-3 or TRBV12-4 and TRBJ2-5, with D perhaps matching TRBD1 or TRBD2 (6 bases each). This CDR3 is 15 amino acids long. The germline V and J ends were trimmed by 6 bases and 5 bases, with 19 bases remaining between them. This chain's CDR3 is CASSPVARGDETQYF. DNA of the CDR3: TGTGCCAGCAGCCCCGTGGCGAGGGGGGACGAGACCCAGTACTTC.

This clonotype showed up just a few times. The chain uses TRBV18 and TRBJ1-1, with D unclear. Germline V gene sequence: CDR1 KGHSH, CDR2 LQKENI. The germline V and J ends were trimmed by 3 bases and 8 bases, with 10 bases remaining between them. The CDR3 is made up of 12 amino acids. The CDR3 sequence is CASSPPGFEAFF. In DNA, the CDR3 is TGTGCCAGCTCACCCCCGGGATTCGAAGCTTTCTTT.

Worth noting for this clonotype: This may stem from a read error, because a much larger clone lies one nucleotide away. As the CDR3 is not closed by the conserved phenylalanine or tryptophan, this likely results from a read error. The rearrangement uses TRBV7-2 and TRBJ2-5, with D possibly called TRBD1 or TRBD2 (5 bases each). Between the trimmed V and J ends, which lost 1 base and 5 bases, there was a span of 8 bases. The CDR3 is 13 residues long. Germline assignment: CDR1 SGHTA and CDR2 FQGNSA. The chain's CDR3 is CASSLERGETQYS. The DNA of the CDR3 is TGTGCCAGCAGCTTAGAGAGGGGTGAGACCCAGTACTCC.

This chain links TRBV7-2 with TRBJ2-3; TRBD2 agrees at 13 bases. V shed 5 bases and J 1 base; nucleotides not matched to a gene: 12. This CDR3 contains 19 residues. Per the germline V gene, CDR1 is SGHTA and CDR2 is FQGNSA. The CDR3 sequence: CASSTRSGGLAGRTDTQYF. The CDR3 nucleotides are TGTGCCAGCAGCACAAGGAGTGGGGGACTAGCGGGGCGCACAGATACGCAGTATTTT. Full variable domain (outside the CDR3, taken from reference TRBV7-2 and TRBJ2-3): GAGVSQSPSNKVTEKGKDVELRCDPISGHTALYWYRQSLGQGLEFLIYFQGNSAPDKSGLPSDRFSAERTGGSVSTLTIQRTQQEDSAVYLCASSTRSGGLAGRTDTQYFGPGTRLTVL.

This clonotype was seen a few times. V usage is TRBV20-1 and J usage is TRBJ2-3, with TRBD2 identical over 8 bases. Per germline, CDR1 DFQATT and CDR2 SNEGSKA (reference sequence). V was pared by 4 bases and J by 2 bases, with 5 bases of the junction left unmatched. This CDR3 has 14 amino acids. DNA of the CDR3: TGCAGTGCTATTAATAGCGGGACCACAGATACGCAGTATTTT. Translation gives CSAINSGTTDTQYF.

The genes are TRBV7-9 and TRBJ1-3, with D perhaps matching TRBD1 (5 bases). The CDR3 length is 14 residues. The V end lost 6 bases, the J end lost 4 bases, and 13 bases lay between the germline ends. Germline assignment: CDR1 SEHNR and CDR2 FQNEAQ (reference sequence). The CDR3 loop reads CASRRGSVGNTIYF. In nucleotides, the CDR3 is TGTGCCAGCAGGAGGGGCTCGGTGGGAAACACCATATATTTT.

This clonotype was counted between two and nine times. The V gene is TRBV5-1, the J gene TRBJ1-1, with D possibly matching TRBD1 (5 bases). V lost 3 bases and J lost 4, with 13 bases in between. CDR1 SGHRS and CDR2 YFSETQ come from the germline V gene. This CDR3 has 14 amino acids. CDR3 protein: CASSWGGRVTEAFF. The CDR3 nucleotides read TGCGCCAGCAGCTGGGGGGGTCGGGTCACTGAAGCTTTCTTT.